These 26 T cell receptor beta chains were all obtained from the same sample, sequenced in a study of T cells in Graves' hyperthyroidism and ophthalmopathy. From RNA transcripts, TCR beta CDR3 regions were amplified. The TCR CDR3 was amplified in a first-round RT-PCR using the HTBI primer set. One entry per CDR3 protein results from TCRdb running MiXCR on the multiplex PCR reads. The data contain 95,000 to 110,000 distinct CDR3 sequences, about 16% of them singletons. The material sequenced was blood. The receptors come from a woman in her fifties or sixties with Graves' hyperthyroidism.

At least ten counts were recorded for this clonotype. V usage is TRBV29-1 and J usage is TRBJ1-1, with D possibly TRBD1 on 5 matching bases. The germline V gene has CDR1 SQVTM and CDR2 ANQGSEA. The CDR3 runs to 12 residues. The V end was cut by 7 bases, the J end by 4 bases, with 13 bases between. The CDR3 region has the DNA TGCAGCGGGGGGGAGTTGGCCACTGAAGCTTTCTTT. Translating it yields CSGGELATEAFF.

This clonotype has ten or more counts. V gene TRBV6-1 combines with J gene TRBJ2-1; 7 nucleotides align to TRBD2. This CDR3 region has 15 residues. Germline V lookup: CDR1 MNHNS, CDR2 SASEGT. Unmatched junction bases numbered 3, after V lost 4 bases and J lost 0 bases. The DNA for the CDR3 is TGTGCCAGCAGTGTCTCTAGCGGCTCCTACAATGAGCAGTTCTTC. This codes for CASSVSSGSYNEQFF.

The CDR3 DNA follows: TGTGCCAGCAGCCGAGGACCGACTAGCGGGTTAAGCACAGATACGCAGTATTTT. The encoded protein is CASSRGPTSGLSTDTQYF. This sequence joins TRBV13 and TRBJ2-3, with TRBD2 matching over 10 bases. This CDR3 has 18 amino acids. Losses at the gene ends were 5 bases for V and 0 bases for J; bases not matched to a gene: 11. Germline CDR1 is PRHDT and CDR2 is FYEKMQ (reference sequence).

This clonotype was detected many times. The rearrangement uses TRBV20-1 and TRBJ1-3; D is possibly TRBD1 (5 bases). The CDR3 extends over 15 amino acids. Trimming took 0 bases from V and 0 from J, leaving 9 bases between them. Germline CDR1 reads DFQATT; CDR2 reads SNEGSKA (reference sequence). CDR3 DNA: TGCAGTGCTAGAGAGGACATGAGCTCTGGAAACACCATATATTTT. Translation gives CSAREDMSSGNTIYF.

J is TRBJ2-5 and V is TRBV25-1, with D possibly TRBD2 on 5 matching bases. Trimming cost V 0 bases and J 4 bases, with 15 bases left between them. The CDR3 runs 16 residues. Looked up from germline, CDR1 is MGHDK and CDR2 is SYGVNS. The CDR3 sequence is CASSEYKWESGETQYF. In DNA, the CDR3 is TGTGCCAGCAGTGAATATAAGTGGGAGTCGGGAGAGACCCAGTACTTC.

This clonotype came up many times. The CDR3 reads CASSRLASGEGVGTQYF. Here the CDR3 DNA reads TGTGCCAGCAGCCGCCTAGCTAGCGGAGAGGGGGTCGGTACGCAGTATTTT. The chain couples TRBV11-2 to TRBJ2-3; possibly TRBD2 for D (7 bases). Trimming removed 5 bases from V and 8 bases from J, with 26 bases in between. In germline, CDR1 is SGHAT, CDR2 FQNNGV. This CDR3 has 17 residues.

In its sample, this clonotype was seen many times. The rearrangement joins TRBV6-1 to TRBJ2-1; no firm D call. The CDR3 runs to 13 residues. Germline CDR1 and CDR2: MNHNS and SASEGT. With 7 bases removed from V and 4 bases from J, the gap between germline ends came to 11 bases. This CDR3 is CASNKQPYNEQFF. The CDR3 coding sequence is TGTGCCAGCAATAAACAGCCTTACAATGAGCAGTTCTTC.

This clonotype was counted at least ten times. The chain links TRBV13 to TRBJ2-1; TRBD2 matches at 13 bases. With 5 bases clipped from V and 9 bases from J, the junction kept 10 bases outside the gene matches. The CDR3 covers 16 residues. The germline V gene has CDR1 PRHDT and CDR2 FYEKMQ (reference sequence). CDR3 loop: CASSRFTSGRAREQFF. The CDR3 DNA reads TGTGCCAGCAGCCGGTTTACTAGCGGGAGGGCCCGTGAGCAGTTCTTC.

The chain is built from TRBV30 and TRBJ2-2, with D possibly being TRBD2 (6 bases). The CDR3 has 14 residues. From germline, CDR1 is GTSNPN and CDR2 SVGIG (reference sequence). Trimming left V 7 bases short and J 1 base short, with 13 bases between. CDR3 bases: TGTGCCTCTGGGCGGGAATGGAACACCGGGGAGCTGTTTTTT. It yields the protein CASGREWNTGELFF.

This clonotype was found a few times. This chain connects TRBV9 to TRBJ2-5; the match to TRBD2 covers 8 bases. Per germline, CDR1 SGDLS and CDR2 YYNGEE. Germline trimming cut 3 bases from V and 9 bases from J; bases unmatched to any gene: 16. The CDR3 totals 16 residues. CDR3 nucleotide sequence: TGTGCCAGCAGCGCCCGAGGTGGGCGGGAGGCCATGGCCCAGTACTTC. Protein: CASSARGGREAMAQYF.

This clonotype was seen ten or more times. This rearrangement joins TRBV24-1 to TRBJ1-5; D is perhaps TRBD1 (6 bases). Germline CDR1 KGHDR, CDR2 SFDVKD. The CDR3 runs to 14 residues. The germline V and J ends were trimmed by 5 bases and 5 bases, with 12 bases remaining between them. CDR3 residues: CATSGSRGHQPQHF. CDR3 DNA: TGTGCCACCAGTGGGTCCAGGGGCCATCAGCCCCAGCATTTT.

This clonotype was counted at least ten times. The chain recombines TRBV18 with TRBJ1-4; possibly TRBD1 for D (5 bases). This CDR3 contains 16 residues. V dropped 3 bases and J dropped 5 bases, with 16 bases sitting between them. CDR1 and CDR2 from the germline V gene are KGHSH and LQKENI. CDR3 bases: TGTGCCAGCTCACCCCAACCAGGGACGGCGAATGAAAAACTGTTTTTT. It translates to CASSPQPGTANEKLFF. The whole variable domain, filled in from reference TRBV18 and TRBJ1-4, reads NAGVMQNPRHLVRRRGQEARLRCSPMKGHSHVYWYRQLPEEGLKFMVYLQKENIIDESGMPKERFSAEFPKEGPSILRIQQVVRGDSAAYFCASSPQPGTANEKLFFGSGTQLSVL.

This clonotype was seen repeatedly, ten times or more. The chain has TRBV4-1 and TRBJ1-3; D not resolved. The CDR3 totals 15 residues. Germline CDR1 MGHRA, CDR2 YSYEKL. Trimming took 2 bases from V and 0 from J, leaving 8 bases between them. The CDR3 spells CASSQPRSSGNTIYF. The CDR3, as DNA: TGCGCCAGCAGCCAACCCCGAAGCTCTGGAAACACCATATATTTT.

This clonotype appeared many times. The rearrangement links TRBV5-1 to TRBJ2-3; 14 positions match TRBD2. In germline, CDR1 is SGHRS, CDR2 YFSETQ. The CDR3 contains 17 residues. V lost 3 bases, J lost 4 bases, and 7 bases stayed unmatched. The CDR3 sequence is CASSSGTSGSRADTQYF. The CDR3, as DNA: TGCGCCAGCAGCTCCGGGACTAGCGGGAGTCGTGCAGATACGCAGTATTTT.

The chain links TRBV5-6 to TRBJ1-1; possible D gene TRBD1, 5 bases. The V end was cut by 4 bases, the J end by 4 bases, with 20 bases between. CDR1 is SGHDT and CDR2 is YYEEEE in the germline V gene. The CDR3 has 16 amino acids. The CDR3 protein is CASSRGLDPLGTEAFF. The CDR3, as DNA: TGTGCCAGCAGCAGGGGATTGGACCCTTTGGGCACTGAAGCTTTCTTT. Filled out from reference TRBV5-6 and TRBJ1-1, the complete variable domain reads DAGVTQSPTHLIKTRGQQVTLRCSPKSGHDTVSWYQQALGQGPQFIFQYYEEEERQRGNFPDRFSGHQFPNYSSELNVNALLLGDSALYLCASSRGLDPLGTEAFFGQGTRLTVV.

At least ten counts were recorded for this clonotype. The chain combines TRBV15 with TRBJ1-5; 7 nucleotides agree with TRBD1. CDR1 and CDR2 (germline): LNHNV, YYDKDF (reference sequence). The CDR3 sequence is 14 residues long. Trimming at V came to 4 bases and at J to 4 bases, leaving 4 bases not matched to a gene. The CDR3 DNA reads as TGTGCCACCAGCACCGACAGGGATAATCAGCCCCAGCATTTT. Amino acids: CATSTDRDNQPQHF. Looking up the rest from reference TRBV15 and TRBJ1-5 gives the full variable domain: DAMVIQNPRYQVTQFGKPVTLSCSQTLNHNVMYWYQQKSSQAPKLLFHYYDKDFNNEADTPDNFQSRRPNTSFCFLDIRSPGLGDTAMYLCATSTDRDNQPQHFGDGTRLSIL.

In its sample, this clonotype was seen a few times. The CDR3 protein is CASIRQRGQETQYF. In nucleotides, the CDR3 is TGTGCCAGCATCAGGCAGAGGGGGCAAGAGACCCAGTACTTC. J is TRBJ2-5 and V is TRBV6-1; D is perhaps TRBD1 (6 bases). There are 14 residues in the CDR3. The germline CDR1 and CDR2 sequences are MNHNS and SASEGT. V shed 7 bases and J shed 2 bases, with 14 bases lying between them.

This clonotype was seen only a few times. DNA of the CDR3: TGTGCCTGGATCAAGACGGCTAGCGGGAGGACGGACACCGGGGAGCTGTTTTTT. It is translated as CAWIKTASGRTDTGELFF. V gene TRBV30 combines with J gene TRBJ2-2, with TRBD2 identical over 11 bases. V trimming: 4 bases; J trimming: 3 bases; junction bases outside the gene matches: 13. The CDR3 totals 18 residues. Germline loops: CDR1 GTSNPN, CDR2 SVGIG (reference sequence). The whole variable domain, remainder taken from reference TRBV30 and TRBJ2-2, is SQTIHQWPATLVQPVGSPLSLECTVEGTSNPNLYWYRQAAGRGLQLLFYSVGIGQISSEVPQNLSASRPQDRQFILSSKKLLLSDSGFYLCAWIKTASGRTDTGELFFGEGSRLTVL.

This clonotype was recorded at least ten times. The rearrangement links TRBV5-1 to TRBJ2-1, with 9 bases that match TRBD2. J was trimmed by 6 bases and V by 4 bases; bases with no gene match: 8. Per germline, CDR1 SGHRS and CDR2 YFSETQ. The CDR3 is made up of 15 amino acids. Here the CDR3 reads CASSGMTSGGNEQFF. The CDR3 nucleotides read TGCGCCAGCAGCGGGATGACTAGCGGAGGCAATGAGCAGTTCTTC.

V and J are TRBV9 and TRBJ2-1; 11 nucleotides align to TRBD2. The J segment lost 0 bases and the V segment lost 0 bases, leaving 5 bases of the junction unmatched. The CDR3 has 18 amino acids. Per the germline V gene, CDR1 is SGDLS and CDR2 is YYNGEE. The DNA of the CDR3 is TGTGCCAGCAGCGTAGAACTAGCGGGAGCCGACTCCTACAATGAGCAGTTCTTC. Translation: CASSVELAGADSYNEQFF.

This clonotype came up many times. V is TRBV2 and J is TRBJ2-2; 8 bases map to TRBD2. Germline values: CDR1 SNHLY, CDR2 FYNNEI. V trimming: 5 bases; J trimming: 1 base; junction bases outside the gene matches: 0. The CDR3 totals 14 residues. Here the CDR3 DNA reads TGTGCCAGCAGTAGCGGGAGGAACACCGGGGAGCTGTTTTTT. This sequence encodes CASSSGRNTGELFF.

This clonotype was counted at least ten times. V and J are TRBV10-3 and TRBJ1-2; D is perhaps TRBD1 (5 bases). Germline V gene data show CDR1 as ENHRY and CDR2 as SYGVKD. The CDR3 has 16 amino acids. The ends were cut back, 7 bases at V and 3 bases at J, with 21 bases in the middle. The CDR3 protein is CAITSDKGQAYYGYTF. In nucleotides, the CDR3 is TGTGCCATCACCTCGGACAAAGGGCAGGCTTACTATGGCTACACCTTC.

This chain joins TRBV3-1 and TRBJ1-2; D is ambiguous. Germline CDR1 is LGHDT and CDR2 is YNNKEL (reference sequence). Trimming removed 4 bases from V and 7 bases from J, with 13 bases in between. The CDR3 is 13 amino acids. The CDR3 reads CASSPFLSGGYTF. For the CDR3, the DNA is TGTGCCAGCAGCCCATTTTTGAGTGGTGGCTACACCTTC.

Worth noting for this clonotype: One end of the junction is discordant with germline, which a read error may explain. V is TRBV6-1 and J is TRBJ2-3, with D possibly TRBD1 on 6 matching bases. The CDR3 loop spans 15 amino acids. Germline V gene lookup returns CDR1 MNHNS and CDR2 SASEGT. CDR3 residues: CTSNPQSGGTDTQYF. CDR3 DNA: TGTACCAGCAATCCGCAGTCAGGGGGCACAGATACGCAGTATTTT.

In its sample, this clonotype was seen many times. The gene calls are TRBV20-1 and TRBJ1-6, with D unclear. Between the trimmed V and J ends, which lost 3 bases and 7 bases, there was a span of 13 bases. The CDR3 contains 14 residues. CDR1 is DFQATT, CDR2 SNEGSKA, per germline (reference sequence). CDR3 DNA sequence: TGCAGTGCTAGGCCTTCGGGGTGGAATTCACCCCTCCACTTT. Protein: CSARPSGWNSPLHF.

The CDR3 nucleotides read TGCAGTGCTTCGGGACTAGCGGGGAGGAGCACAGATACGCAGTATTTT. It yields the protein CSASGLAGRSTDTQYF. The chain combines TRBV20-1 with TRBJ2-3; TRBD2 agrees at 13 bases. After removal of 5 bases from V and 0 bases from J, the junction contained 5 bases not matched to a gene. CDR1 is DFQATT, CDR2 SNEGSKA, per germline (reference sequence). The CDR3 is made up of 16 amino acids.